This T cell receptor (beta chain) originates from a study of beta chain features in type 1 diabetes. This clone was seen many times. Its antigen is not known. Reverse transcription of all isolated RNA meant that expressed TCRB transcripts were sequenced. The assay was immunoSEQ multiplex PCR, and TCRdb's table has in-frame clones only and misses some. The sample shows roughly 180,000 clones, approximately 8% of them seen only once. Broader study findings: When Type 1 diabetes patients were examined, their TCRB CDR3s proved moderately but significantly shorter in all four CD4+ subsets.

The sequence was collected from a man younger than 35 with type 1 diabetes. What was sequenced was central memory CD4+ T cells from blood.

CDR3 loop: CASSQYRNSNQPQHF. The CDR3 region has the DNA TGCGCCAGCAGTCAGTACAGGAATAGCAATCAGCCCCAGCATTTT. This chain joins TRBV23-1 and TRBJ1-5, with TRBD1 as a possible D gene (5 bases). TRBV23-1 is an open reading frame whose function is uncertain. Deletions cut 3 bases from V and 0 bases from J, with 9 bases between. CDR3 length: 15 amino acids.